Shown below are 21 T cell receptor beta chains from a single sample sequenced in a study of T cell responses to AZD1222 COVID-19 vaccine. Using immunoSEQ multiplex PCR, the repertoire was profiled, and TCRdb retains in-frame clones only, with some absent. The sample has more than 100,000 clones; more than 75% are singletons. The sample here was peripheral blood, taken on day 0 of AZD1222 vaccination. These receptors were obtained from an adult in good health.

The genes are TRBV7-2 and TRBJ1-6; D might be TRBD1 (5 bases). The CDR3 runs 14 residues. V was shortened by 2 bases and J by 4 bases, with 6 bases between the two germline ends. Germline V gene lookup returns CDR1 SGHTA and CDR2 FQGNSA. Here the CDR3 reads CASSLQGYNSPLHF. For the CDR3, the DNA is TGTGCCAGCAGCTTACAGGGTTATAATTCACCCCTCCACTTT.

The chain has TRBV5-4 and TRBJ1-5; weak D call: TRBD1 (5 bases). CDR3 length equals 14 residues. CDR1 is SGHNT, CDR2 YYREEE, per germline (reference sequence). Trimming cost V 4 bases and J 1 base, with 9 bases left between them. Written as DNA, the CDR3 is TGTGCCAGCAGCAGCCAGGGCAGCAATCAGCCCCAGCATTTT. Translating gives CASSSQGSNQPQHF.

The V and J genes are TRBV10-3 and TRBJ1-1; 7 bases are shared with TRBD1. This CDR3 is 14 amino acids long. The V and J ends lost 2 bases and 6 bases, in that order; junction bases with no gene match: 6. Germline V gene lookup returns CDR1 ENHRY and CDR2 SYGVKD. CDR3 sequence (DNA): TGTGCCATCAGTGAGAGGGGACAGCGGTCTGAAGCTTTCTTT. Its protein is CAISERGQRSEAFF.

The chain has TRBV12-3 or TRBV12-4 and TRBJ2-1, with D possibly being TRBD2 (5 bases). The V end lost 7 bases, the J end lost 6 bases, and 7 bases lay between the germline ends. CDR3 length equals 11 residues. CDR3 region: CASTGSNEQFF. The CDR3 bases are TGTGCCAGCACGGGGAGCAATGAGCAGTTCTTC.

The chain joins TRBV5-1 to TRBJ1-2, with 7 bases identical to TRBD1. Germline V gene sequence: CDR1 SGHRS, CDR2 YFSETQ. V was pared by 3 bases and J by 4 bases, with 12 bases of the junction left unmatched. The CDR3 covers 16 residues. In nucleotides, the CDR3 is TGCGCCAGCAGCTGGTCCCGAGAGGGGGCTGTCTATGGCTACACCTTC. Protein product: CASSWSREGAVYGYTF. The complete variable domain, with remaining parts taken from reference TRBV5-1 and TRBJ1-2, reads KAGVTQTPRYLIKTRGQQVTLSCSPISGHRSVSWYQQTPGQGLQFLFEYFSETQRNKGNFPGRFSGRQFSNSRSEMNVSTLELGDSALYLCASSWSREGAVYGYTFGSGTRLTVV.

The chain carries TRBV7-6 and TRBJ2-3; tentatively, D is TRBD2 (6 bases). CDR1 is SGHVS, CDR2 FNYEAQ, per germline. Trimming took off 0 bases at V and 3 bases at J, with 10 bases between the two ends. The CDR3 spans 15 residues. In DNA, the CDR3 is TGTGCCAGCAGCTTAGCGTTCCGGGGGACAGATACGCAGTATTTT. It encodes CASSLAFRGTDTQYF.

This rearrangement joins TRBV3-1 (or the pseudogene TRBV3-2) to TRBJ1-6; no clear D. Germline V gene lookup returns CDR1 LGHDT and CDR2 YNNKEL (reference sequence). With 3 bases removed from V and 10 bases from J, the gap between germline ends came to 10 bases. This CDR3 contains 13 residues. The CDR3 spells CASSQREGSPLHF. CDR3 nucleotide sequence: TGTGCCAGCAGCCAGAGGGAAGGGTCACCCCTCCACTTT.

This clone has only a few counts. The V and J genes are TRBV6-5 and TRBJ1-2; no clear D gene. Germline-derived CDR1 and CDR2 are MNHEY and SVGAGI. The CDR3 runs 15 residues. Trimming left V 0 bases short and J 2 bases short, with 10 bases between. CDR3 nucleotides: TGTGCCAGCAGTTACTCGGTGGTGGGGAACTATGGCTACACCTTC. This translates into CASSYSVVGNYGYTF.

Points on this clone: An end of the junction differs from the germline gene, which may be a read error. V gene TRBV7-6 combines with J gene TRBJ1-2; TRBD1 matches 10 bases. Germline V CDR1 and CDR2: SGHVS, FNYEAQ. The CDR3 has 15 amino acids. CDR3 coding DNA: TGTGCCAGCAGCTCGAGATACAGGGACAGGGGTAGACAAATCTTC. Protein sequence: CASSSRYRDRGRQIF.

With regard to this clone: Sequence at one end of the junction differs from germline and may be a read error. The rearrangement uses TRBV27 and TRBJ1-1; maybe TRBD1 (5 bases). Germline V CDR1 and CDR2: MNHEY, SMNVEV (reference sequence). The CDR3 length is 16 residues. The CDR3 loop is CASSLSGGWVNAEAFF. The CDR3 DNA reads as TGTGCCAGCAGTTTATCGGGGGGGTGGGTGAACGCTGAAGCTTTCTTT.

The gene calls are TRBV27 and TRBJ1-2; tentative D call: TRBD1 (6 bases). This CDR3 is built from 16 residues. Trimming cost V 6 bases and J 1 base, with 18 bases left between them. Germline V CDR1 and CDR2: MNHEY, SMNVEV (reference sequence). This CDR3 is CASRPRDNRYNYGYTF. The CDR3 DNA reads TGTGCCAGCAGGCCTCGGGACAACAGGTATAACTATGGCTACACCTTC.

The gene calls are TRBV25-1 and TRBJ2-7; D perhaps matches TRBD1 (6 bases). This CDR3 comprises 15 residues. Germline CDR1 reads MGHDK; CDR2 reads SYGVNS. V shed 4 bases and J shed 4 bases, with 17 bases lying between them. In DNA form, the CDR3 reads TGTGCCAGCAGTGGTGGACCGGGACAAGTGTACGAGCAGTACTTC. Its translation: CASSGGPGQVYEQYF.

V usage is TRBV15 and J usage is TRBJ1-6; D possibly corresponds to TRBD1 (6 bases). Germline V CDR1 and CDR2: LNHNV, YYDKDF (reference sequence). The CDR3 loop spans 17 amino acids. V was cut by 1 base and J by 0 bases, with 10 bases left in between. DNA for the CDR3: TGTGCCACCAGCAGAGTAGGGGGAAGCTCCTATAATTCACCCCTCCACTTT. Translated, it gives CATSRVGGSSYNSPLHF.

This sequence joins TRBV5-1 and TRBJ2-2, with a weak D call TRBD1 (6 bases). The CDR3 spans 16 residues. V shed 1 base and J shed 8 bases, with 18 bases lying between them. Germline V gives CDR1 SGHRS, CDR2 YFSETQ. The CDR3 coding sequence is TGCGCCAGCAGCTTGTTGGACAGCAAGATTAGAGGGGAGCTGTTTTTT. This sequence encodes CASSLLDSKIRGELFF.

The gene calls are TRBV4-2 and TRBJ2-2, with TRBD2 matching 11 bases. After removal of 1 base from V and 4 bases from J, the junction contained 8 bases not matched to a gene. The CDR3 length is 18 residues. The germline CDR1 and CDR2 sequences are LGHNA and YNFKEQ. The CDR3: CASSQGSLAGAITGELFF. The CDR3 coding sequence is TGTGCCAGCAGCCAAGGCTCACTAGCGGGGGCGATCACCGGGGAGCTGTTTTTT.

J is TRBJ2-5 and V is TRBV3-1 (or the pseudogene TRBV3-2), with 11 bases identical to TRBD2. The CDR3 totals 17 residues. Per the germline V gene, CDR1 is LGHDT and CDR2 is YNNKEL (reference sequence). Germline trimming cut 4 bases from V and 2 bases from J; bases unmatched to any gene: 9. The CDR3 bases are TGTGCCAGCAGCCCCCAGTCTAGCGGGGGGCCTCAAGAGACCCAGTACTTC. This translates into CASSPQSSGGPQETQYF.

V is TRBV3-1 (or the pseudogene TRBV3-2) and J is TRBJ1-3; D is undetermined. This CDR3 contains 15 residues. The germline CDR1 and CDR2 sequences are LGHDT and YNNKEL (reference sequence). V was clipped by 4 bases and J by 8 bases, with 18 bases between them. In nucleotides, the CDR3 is TGTGCCAGCAGCCTTAAAAGGGCCGCTGGGGACACCATATATTTT. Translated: CASSLKRAAGDTIYF.

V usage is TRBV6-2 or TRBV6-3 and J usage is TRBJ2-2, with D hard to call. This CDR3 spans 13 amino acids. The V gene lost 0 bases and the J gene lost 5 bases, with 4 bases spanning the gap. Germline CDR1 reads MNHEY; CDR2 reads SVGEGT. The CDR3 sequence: CASSYSFTGELFF. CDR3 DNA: TGTGCCAGCAGTTACTCGTTTACCGGGGAGCTGTTTTTT.

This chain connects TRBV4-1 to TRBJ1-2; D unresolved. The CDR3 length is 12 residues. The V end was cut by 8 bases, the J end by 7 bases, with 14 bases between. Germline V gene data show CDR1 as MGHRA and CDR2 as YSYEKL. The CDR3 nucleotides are TGCGCCAGCCTCGGAGCTGCTGGTGGCTACACCTTC. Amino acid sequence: CASLGAAGGYTF.

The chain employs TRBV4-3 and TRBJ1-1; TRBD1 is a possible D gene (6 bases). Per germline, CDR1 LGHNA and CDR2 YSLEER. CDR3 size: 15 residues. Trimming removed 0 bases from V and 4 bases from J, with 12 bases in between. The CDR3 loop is CASSQEIGQLTEAFF. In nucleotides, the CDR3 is TGCGCCAGCAGCCAAGAAATCGGACAGCTCACTGAAGCTTTCTTT.

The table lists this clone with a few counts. The CDR3 DNA follows: TGCGCCAGCAGCCCCCGGGGTTCAACTAATGAAAAACTGTTTTTT. It yields the protein CASSPRGSTNEKLFF. The V call is TRBV4-3, the J call TRBJ1-4; D remains unclear. The CDR3 extends over 15 amino acids. V was shortened by 4 bases and J by 0 bases, with 9 bases between the two germline ends. Germline V gives CDR1 LGHNA, CDR2 YSLEER.